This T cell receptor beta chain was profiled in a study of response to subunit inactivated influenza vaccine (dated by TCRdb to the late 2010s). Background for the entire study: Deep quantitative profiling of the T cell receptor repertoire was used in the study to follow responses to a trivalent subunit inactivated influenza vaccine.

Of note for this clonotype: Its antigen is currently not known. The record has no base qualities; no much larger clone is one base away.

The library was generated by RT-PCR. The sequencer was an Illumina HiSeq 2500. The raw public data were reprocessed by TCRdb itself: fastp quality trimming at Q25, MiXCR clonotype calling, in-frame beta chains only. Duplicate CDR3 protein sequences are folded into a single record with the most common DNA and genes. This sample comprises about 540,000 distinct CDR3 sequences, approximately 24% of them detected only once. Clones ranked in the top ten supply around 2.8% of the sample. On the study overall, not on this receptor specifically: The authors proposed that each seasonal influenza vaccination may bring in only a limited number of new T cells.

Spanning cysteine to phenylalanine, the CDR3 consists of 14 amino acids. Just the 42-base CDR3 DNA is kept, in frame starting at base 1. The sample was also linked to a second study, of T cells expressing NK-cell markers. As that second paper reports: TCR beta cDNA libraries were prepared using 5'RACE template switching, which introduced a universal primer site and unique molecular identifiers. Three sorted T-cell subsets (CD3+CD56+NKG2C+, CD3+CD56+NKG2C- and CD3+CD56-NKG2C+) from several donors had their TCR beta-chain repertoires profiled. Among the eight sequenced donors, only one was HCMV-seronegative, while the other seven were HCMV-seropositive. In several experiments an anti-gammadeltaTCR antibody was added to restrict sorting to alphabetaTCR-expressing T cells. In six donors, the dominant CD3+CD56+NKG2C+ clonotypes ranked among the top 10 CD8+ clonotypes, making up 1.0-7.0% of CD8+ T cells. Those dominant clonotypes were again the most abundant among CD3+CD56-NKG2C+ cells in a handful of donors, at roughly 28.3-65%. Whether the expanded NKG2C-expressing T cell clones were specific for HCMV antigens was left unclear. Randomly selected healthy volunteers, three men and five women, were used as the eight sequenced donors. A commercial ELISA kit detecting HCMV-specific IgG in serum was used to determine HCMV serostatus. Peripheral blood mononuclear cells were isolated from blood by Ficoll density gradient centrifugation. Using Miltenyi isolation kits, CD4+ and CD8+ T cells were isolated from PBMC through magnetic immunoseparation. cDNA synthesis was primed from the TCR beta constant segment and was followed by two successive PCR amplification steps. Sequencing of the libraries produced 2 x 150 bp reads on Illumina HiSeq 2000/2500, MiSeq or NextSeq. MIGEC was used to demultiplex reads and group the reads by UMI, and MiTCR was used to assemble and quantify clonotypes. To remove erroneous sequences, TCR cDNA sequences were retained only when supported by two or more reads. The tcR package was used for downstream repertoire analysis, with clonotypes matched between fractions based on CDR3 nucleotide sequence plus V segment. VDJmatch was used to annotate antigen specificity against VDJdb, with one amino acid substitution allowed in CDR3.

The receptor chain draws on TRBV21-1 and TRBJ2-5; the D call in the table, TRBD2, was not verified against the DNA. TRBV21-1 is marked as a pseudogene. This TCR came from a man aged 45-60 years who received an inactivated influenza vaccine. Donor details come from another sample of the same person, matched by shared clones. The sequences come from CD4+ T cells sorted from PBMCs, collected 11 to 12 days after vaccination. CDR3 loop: CASSNGTSRETQYF. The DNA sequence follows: TGTGCCAGCAGCAACGGGACCAGCCGGGAGACCCAGTACTTC.